This T cell receptor (beta chain) came from a study of control samples from healthy donors and cancer patients. Sequencing used immunoSEQ multiplex PCR; TCRdb keeps in-frame clones, though not all of them. In the table there are around 99,000 clones, 75% to 95% of which are singletons. The CDR3 is made up of 15 amino acids. CDR1 is SGHTA, CDR2 FQGNSA, per germline. Trimming left V 5 bases short and J 1 base short, with 11 bases between. Sequenced sample: blood. The origin of this receptor is a human donor in good health. The donor label of this sample is uncertain. The chain has TRBV7-2 and TRBJ2-2; possibly TRBD1 for D (6 bases). Here the CDR3 reads CASSAQGKNTGELFF. The CDR3 coding sequence is TGTGCCAGCAGCGCGCAGGGGAAGAACACCGGGGAGCTGTTTTTT.